This T cell receptor beta chain was found in a study of neurological immune-mediated disorders. Preparation of the unsorted libraries drew on 2 million PBMCs stored at -80 C. The cDNA was generated through 5'RACE incorporating 10-nucleotide random UMIs. Over 190 million TCR-beta sequences from 15-18 subjects came from every sequencing run. TCRdb re-analysed the 5' RACE reads in MiXCR, keeping a single row per CDR3 protein. The table includes tens of thousands of distinct CDR3 sequences, around 3.5% detected once. The CDR3 is 15 residues long. CDR1 and CDR2 (germline): DFQATT, SNEGSKA (reference sequence). Trimming removed 2 bases from V and 2 bases from J, with 14 bases in between. This clonotype was recorded many times.

This receptor was identified in a woman aged 50 to 65 with multiple sclerosis. This chain joins TRBV20-1 and TRBJ2-3; TRBD2 might be the D (5 bases). Sequenced: PBMCs. The CDR3 DNA is TGCAGTGCTAGAACTCCGGGATCCAACACAGATACGCAGTATTTT. This gives the protein CSARTPGSNTDTQYF.